These 30 T cell receptor beta chains were all obtained from the same sample, sequenced in a study of blood T cell repertoires in COVID-19. The repertoire was sequenced with immunoSEQ multiplex PCR; TCRdb's copy has only in-frame clones and lacks some. This sample carries over 130,000 clones, over 60% of them seen once, and the ten largest clones take roughly 2.9%. The sequencing input was PBMCs or T cells enriched from blood (not recorded which). These receptors all stem from a woman in her 50s who had recovered from COVID-19.

The chain employs TRBV5-4 and TRBJ2-3; no reliable D call. The CDR3 sequence is 13 residues long. Germline assignment: CDR1 SGHNT and CDR2 YYREEE (reference sequence). V lost 2 bases and J lost 1, with 5 bases in between. The CDR3 spells CASSFFGTDTQYF. CDR3 nucleotide sequence: TGTGCCAGCAGCTTTTTCGGCACAGATACGCAGTATTTT.

Concerning this clone: The same CDR3 also results from other DNA sequences found in this sample. V and J are TRBV5-6 and TRBJ1-6, with TRBD1 as a possible D gene (5 bases). The CDR3 sequence is 18 residues long. Trimming removed 5 bases from V and 1 base from J, with 19 bases in between. The germline V gene has CDR1 SGHDT and CDR2 YYEEEE. CDR3 in amino acids: CASSYDSLFGSYNSPLHF. The CDR3 bases are TGTGCCAGCAGTTATGACAGTCTTTTCGGATCCTATAATTCACCCCTCCACTTT.

The chain couples TRBV28 to TRBJ1-2; D perhaps matches TRBD1 (5 bases). Trimming took off 3 bases at V and 6 bases at J, with 11 bases between the two ends. Germline lookup yields CDR1 MDHEN and CDR2 SYDVKM. The CDR3 has 13 amino acids. The CDR3 sequence is CASSFQGIHGYTF. Here the CDR3 DNA reads TGTGCCAGCAGTTTTCAGGGTATTCATGGCTACACCTTC.

The chain combines TRBV5-6 with TRBJ1-4, with D perhaps TRBD1 (6 bases). Trimming left V 5 bases short and J 10 bases short, with 15 bases between. Germline CDR1 is SGHDT and CDR2 is YYEEEE. This CDR3 has 13 residues. CDR3 in DNA: TGTGCCAGCAGTCCGGGACAAACGCGAAAACTGTTTTTT. This encodes CASSPGQTRKLFF.

The V gene is TRBV24-1, the J gene TRBJ2-7; D perhaps matches TRBD1 (5 bases). V was clipped by 2 bases and J by 2 bases, with 12 bases between them. CDR1 and CDR2 from the germline V gene are KGHDR and SFDVKD. The CDR3 sequence is 15 residues long. CDR3 loop: CATSDSVGRAYEQYF. In nucleotides, the CDR3 is TGTGCCACCAGTGATTCGGTGGGGCGAGCCTACGAGCAGTACTTC.

CDR3 sequence: CASSVDRTDYEQYF. The CDR3 DNA is TGTGCCAGCAGCGTAGACAGGACCGATTACGAGCAGTACTTC. The V gene is TRBV7-6, the J gene TRBJ2-7; a weak D match, TRBD1 (6 bases). The length of the CDR3 is 14 residues. The germline CDR1 and CDR2 sequences are SGHVS and FNYEAQ. Trimming took 5 bases from V and 4 from J, leaving 15 bases between them.

This clone was counted a single time. The genes are TRBV4-2 and TRBJ1-4, with TRBD1 matching 8 bases. V was clipped by 2 bases and J by 8 bases; unmatched bases: 10. There are 16 residues in the CDR3. Germline V lookup: CDR1 LGHNA, CDR2 YNFKEQ. The CDR3 coding sequence is TGTGCCAGCAGCCAATCTTACAGGGGGGGTCTGGAAAAACTGTTTTTT. This translates into CASSQSYRGGLEKLFF.

This rearrangement joins TRBV30 to TRBJ2-1, with D hard to call. Looked up from germline, CDR1 is GTSNPN and CDR2 is SVGIG (reference sequence). CDR3 length equals 12 residues. V shed 2 bases and J shed 7 bases, with 9 bases lying between them. The CDR3: CAWSPFSNEQFF. In DNA form, the CDR3 reads TGTGCCTGGAGTCCTTTTAGTAATGAGCAGTTCTTC.

This clone showed up just once. The chain recombines TRBV7-9 with TRBJ1-3; D remains unclear. Germline CDR1 reads SEHNR; CDR2 reads FQNEAQ (reference sequence). V lost 6 bases to trimming and J lost 2 bases, with 14 bases between them. The CDR3 extends over 15 amino acids. The CDR3 nucleotides read TGTGCCAGCAGGGGCAGAGACCAAACTGGAAACACCATATATTTT. Amino acids: CASRGRDQTGNTIYF.

This chain connects TRBV6-6 to TRBJ1-3, with D hard to call. V was shortened by 5 bases and J by 8 bases, with 16 bases between the two germline ends. Germline-derived CDR1 and CDR2 are MNHNY and SVGAGI (reference sequence). This CDR3 contains 14 residues. CDR3 in amino acids: CASSGGGDGYTIYF. In DNA, the CDR3 is TGTGCCAGCAGTGGTGGAGGAGACGGTTACACCATATATTTT.

The V call is TRBV12-3 or TRBV12-4, the J call TRBJ2-1; D gene uncertain. The V and J ends lost 5 bases and 9 bases respectively, with 14 bases between them. The CDR3 is 13 amino acids. The CDR3 DNA sequence: TGTGCCAGCAGTCCAAGCGCCCCGACTGAGCAGTTCTTC. Protein: CASSPSAPTEQFF.

The chain couples TRBV11-1 to TRBJ2-2; weak D call: TRBD2 (6 bases). This CDR3 spans 16 amino acids. With 3 bases removed from V and 5 bases from J, the gap between germline ends came to 16 bases. Germline CDR1 reads SGHAT; CDR2 reads FQDESV (reference sequence). The CDR3 protein is CASSLGRREETGELFF. DNA for the CDR3: TGTGCCAGCAGCTTGGGACGAAGGGAGGAGACCGGGGAGCTGTTTTTT.

This clone came up once. The chain combines TRBV19 with TRBJ1-3, with D unresolved. This CDR3 contains 16 residues. The V end was cut by 0 bases, the J end by 0 bases, with 9 bases between. The germline gives CDR1 LNHDA, CDR2 SQIVND (reference sequence). CDR3 amino acids: CASSIDQAASGNTIYF. CDR3 coding DNA: TGTGCCAGTAGTATAGATCAAGCGGCCTCTGGAAACACCATATATTTT.

Comment on this clone: Other DNA sequences within the sample encode an identical CDR3. V usage is TRBV19 and J usage is TRBJ1-2; 7 bases are shared with TRBD1. With V trimmed by 6 bases and J by 3 bases, 7 bases remained unmatched. The CDR3 is made up of 14 amino acids. Germline V gene sequence: CDR1 LNHDA, CDR2 SQIVND (reference sequence). CDR3: CASSHRGRDYGYTF. As DNA, the CDR3 is TGTGCCAGTAGCCACAGGGGAAGGGACTATGGCTACACCTTC.

This chain uses TRBV30 with TRBJ1-6; 7 nucleotides align to TRBD1. The CDR3 sequence is 17 residues long. Germline loops: CDR1 GTSNPN, CDR2 SVGIG (reference sequence). After removal of 4 bases from V and 9 bases from J, the junction contained 18 bases not matched to a gene. The CDR3 is CAWTHNRGRGTSSPLHF. The CDR3 DNA is TGTGCCTGGACCCACAATCGGGGCAGGGGGACGAGTTCACCCCTCCACTTT.

The chain couples TRBV6-4 to TRBJ1-1; D perhaps matches TRBD1 (5 bases). CDR3 length equals 13 residues. The V and J ends lost 7 bases and 1 base respectively, with 10 bases between them. Looked up from germline, CDR1 is MRHNA and CDR2 is SNTAGT. This CDR3 reads CASKVDRNTEAFF. The CDR3 coding sequence is TGTGCCAGCAAGGTTGACAGGAACACTGAAGCTTTCTTT.

The V and J genes are TRBV7-3 and TRBJ2-1, with 10 bases identical to TRBD2. Germline V lookup: CDR1 SGHTA, CDR2 FQGTGA. J gave up 5 bases and V 0 bases, and 7 bases lay outside the gene matches. This CDR3 is 17 amino acids long. In nucleotides, the CDR3 is TGTGCCAGCAGCTTAACGATCACTAGCGGGACCGACAATGAGCAGTTCTTC. This encodes CASSLTITSGTDNEQFF.

This chain links TRBV4-1 with TRBJ1-3; 7 nucleotides agree with TRBD1. The CDR3 loop spans 14 amino acids. Germline CDR1 MGHRA, CDR2 YSYEKL. V dropped 6 bases and J dropped 2; count of bases not matched to a gene: 4. DNA for the CDR3: TGCGCCAGCAGTCTCACAGGGGCTGGAAACACCATATATTTT. Its protein product is CASSLTGAGNTIYF.

The chain uses TRBV19 and TRBJ1-1; D unclear. Germline V lookup: CDR1 LNHDA, CDR2 SQIVND (reference sequence). The V end was cut by 5 bases, the J end by 3 bases, with 10 bases between. There are 13 residues in the CDR3. Here the CDR3 reads CASSFREDTEAFF. CDR3 sequence (DNA): TGTGCCAGTAGTTTCCGGGAAGACACTGAAGCTTTCTTT.

This chain connects TRBV27 to TRBJ2-3; TRBD1 matches 7 bases. This CDR3 is 15 amino acids long. Germline loops: CDR1 MNHEY, CDR2 SMNVEV (reference sequence). V gave up 3 bases and J gave up 1 base; unmatched junction bases: 4. CDR3 loop: CASSFRGYGTDTQYF. CDR3 in DNA: TGTGCCAGCAGTTTCAGGGGGTATGGCACAGATACGCAGTATTTT.

J is TRBJ1-1 and V is TRBV6-5; TRBD1 matches at 8 bases. The germline V gene has CDR1 MNHEY and CDR2 SVGAGI. The J segment lost 4 bases and the V segment lost 2 bases, leaving 6 bases of the junction unmatched. The CDR3 has 15 amino acids. CDR3 sequence: CASSYPGTGFTEAFF. DNA of the CDR3: TGTGCCAGCAGTTACCCCGGGACAGGATTCACTGAAGCTTTCTTT.

The V and J genes are TRBV5-1 and TRBJ2-5, with 11 bases matching TRBD1. The CDR3 has 15 residues. J lost 4 bases, V lost 3 bases, and 5 bases had no gene match. CDR1 SGHRS and CDR2 YFSETQ come from the germline V gene. CDR3 in amino acids: CASSSTGTGGETQYF. In nucleotides, the CDR3 is TGCGCCAGCAGCTCTACCGGGACAGGGGGAGAGACCCAGTACTTC. The variable domain in full, with the rest retrieved from reference TRBV5-1 and TRBJ2-5, is KAGVTQTPRYLIKTRGQQVTLSCSPISGHRSVSWYQQTPGQGLQFLFEYFSETQRNKGNFPGRFSGRQFSNSRSEMNVSTLELGDSALYLCASSSTGTGGETQYFGPGTRLLVL.

The chain joins TRBV2 to TRBJ2-1; 11 bases match TRBD2. Per the germline V gene, CDR1 is SNHLY and CDR2 is FYNNEI. V lost 5 bases to trimming and J lost 3 bases; unmatched junction nucleotides: 3. The CDR3 is made up of 15 amino acids. CDR3 protein: CASSPTSGIYNEQFF. The CDR3 nucleotides read TGTGCCAGCAGTCCGACTAGCGGGATCTACAATGAGCAGTTCTTC.

The chain is built from TRBV3-1 (or the pseudogene TRBV3-2) and TRBJ2-5; 10 bases map to TRBD2. CDR1 is LGHDT, CDR2 YNNKEL, per germline (reference sequence). The CDR3 runs 16 residues. Trimming removed 5 bases from V and 1 base from J; junction bases left unmatched: 7. CDR3: CASSGASGGSQETQYF. CDR3 coding DNA: TGTGCCAGCAGCGGAGCTAGCGGGGGCTCCCAAGAGACCCAGTACTTC.

V and J are TRBV28 and TRBJ1-6; possible D gene TRBD1, 5 bases. Trimming removed 5 bases from V and 7 bases from J, with 15 bases in between. CDR3 length: 15 residues. CDR1 is MDHEN, CDR2 SYDVKM, per germline. CDR3 amino acids: CASSTQAGPNSPLHF. CDR3 nucleotide sequence: TGTGCCAGCAGTACTCAGGCAGGGCCGAATTCACCCCTCCACTTT.

The V call is TRBV13, the J call TRBJ1-1, with no clear D. This CDR3 spans 18 amino acids. The germline gives CDR1 PRHDT, CDR2 FYEKMQ (reference sequence). V dropped 4 bases and J dropped 3 bases, with 24 bases sitting between them. The CDR3: CASSSRIDTESKDTEAFF. The DNA for the CDR3 is TGTGCCAGCAGCTCAAGGATCGACACTGAGTCGAAGGACACTGAAGCTTTCTTT.

The gene calls are TRBV7-8 and TRBJ2-7; 14 positions agree with TRBD2. CDR1 SGHVS and CDR2 FQNEAQ come from the germline V gene. The CDR3 covers 16 residues. With V trimmed by 5 bases and J by 4 bases, 7 bases remained unmatched. Written as DNA, the CDR3 is TGTGCCAGCAGCCAAGGGACTAGCGGGAGTCTTTACGAGCAGTACTTC. It is translated as CASSQGTSGSLYEQYF.

V is TRBV2 and J is TRBJ1-1; D might be TRBD1 (5 bases). CDR1 is SNHLY and CDR2 is FYNNEI in the germline V gene. V lost 2 bases and J lost 0, with 10 bases in between. CDR3 size: 15 residues. The CDR3 DNA is TGTGCCAGCAGTGAACCCCAGGGAATGAACACTGAAGCTTTCTTT. As protein: CASSEPQGMNTEAFF.

The chain uses TRBV29-1 and TRBJ2-7; D may be TRBD1 (6 bases). CDR3 length: 13 residues. From germline, CDR1 is SQVTM and CDR2 ANQGSEA. V shed 3 bases and J shed 5 bases, with 14 bases lying between them. CDR3 nucleotides: TGCAGCGTTGAGAAGGTCAGGGGTCACGAGCAGTACTTC. Protein: CSVEKVRGHEQYF.

The chain carries TRBV19 and TRBJ2-7, with TRBD2 matching 8 bases. V trimming: 5 bases; J trimming: 1 base; junction bases outside the gene matches: 4. Germline V gene sequence: CDR1 LNHDA, CDR2 SQIVND (reference sequence). The CDR3 has 14 residues. DNA for the CDR3: TGTGCCAGTAGTGAGGTAGCGGGGTCCTACGAGCAGTACTTC. Its translation is CASSEVAGSYEQYF.